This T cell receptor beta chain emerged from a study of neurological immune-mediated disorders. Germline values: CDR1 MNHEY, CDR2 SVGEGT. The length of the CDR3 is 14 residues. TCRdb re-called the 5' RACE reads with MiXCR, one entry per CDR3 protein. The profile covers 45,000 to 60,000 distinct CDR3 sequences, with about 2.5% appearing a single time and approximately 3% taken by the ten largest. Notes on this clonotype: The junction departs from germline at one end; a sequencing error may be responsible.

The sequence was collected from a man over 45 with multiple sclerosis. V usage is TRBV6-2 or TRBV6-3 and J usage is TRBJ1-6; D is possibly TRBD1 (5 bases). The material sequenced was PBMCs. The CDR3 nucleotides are TGTGCCAGCAGTTACGGCGACAGAAATTCAACCCTCAACTTT. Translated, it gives CASSYGDRNSTLNF.